The T cell receptor beta chain under discussion was sequenced for a study of post-analysis software for immune sequencing data. Study in general: Recorded disease courses covered relapsing-remitting, secondary progressive and progressive-relapsing multiple sclerosis. Some patients had no subtype annotation.

The TCR beta cDNA libraries carried unique molecular identifiers. Each sample of about 0.9 to 10 million input T cells yielded about 500,000 cDNA molecules, so each molecule approximated one T cell. TCRdb re-analysed the PCR reads in MiXCR, keeping a single row per CDR3 protein. The sample holds under 900,000 distinct CDR3 sequences, around 53% seen once. Study-wide points: Roughly five TRBV segments were more frequent in patients than controls; TRBV5-6, TRBV5-1 and TRBV20-1 belonged to this group. Samples prepared in the same batch strongly co-clustered by F measure. Multiple sclerosis patients had significantly lower normalized Chao1 diversity than controls.

This CDR3 comprises 16 residues. V lost 4 bases, J lost 4 bases, and 7 bases stayed unmatched. Germline CDR1 LGHNA, CDR2 YNFKEQ. In this sample, this clonotype turned up a few times. Its target is not known. The chain uses TRBV4-2 and TRBJ2-1, with TRBD2 identical over 10 bases. The receptor was isolated from a girl aged 10 to 17 with multiple sclerosis. The sample consisted of blood. CDR3 in amino acids: CASSPGASGGYNEQFF. DNA for the CDR3: TGTGCCAGCAGCCCCGGGGCTAGCGGGGGATACAATGAGCAGTTCTTC.